This T cell receptor beta chain was recovered during a study of T cell changes during pregnancy in multiple sclerosis. CDR1 and CDR2 (germline): SGHRS, YFSETQ. Germline trimming cut 2 bases from V and 2 bases from J; bases unmatched to any gene: 7. This CDR3 contains 17 residues. Here immunoSEQ multiplex PCR was the method, and the copy in TCRdb shows in-frame clones only, minus some. Of some 36,000 clones in the sample, around 91% were seen once. This chain links TRBV5-1 with TRBJ2-3, with 11 bases aligning to TRBD2. Source: CD4+ T cells from peripheral blood mononuclear cells, taken in the second trimester of pregnancy. This receptor was obtained from a female donor in good health, enrolled as a control in a pregnancy study. DNA of the CDR3: TGCGCCAGCAGCTTAACTAGCGGGGGAGCCTCCACAGATACGCAGTATTTT. This codes for CASSLTSGGASTDTQYF.